The present entry profiles one T cell receptor beta chain with its context. These data are taken from a study of control samples from healthy donors and cancer patients. Only in-frame clones appear in the TCRdb table, and some are missing; sequencing was by immunoSEQ multiplex PCR. The sample lists approximately 160,000 clones, more than 85% occurring once. Deletions cut 7 bases from V and 2 bases from J, with 14 bases between. The CDR3 spans 14 residues. Germline V gene lookup returns CDR1 LNHNV and CDR2 YYDKDF (reference sequence). Input material: blood. This TCR derives from a woman in her forties in good health. The chain joins TRBV15 to TRBJ1-2; D is ambiguous. CDR3 sequence reads: CATTARRLNYGYTF. In DNA form, the CDR3 reads TGTGCCACCACGGCCAGAAGACTAAACTATGGCTACACCTTC.